These 3 T cell receptor beta chains share one sample of origin, sequenced in a study of control samples from healthy donors and cancer patients. Method: immunoSEQ multiplex PCR; TCRdb's copy keeps in-frame clones and lacks some. The sample has approximately 82,000 clones; roughly 86% are singletons. Sequencing was performed on blood. The receptor set was obtained from a man aged 50-60 years in good health.

The DNA for the CDR3 is TGCGCCAGCAGTGATATTAACAGCTATGGCTACACCTTC. Translated: CASSDINSYGYTF. This chain links TRBV10-2 with TRBJ1-2, with D uncertain. Germline V gives CDR1 WSHSY, CDR2 SAAADI. CDR3 length: 13 amino acids. V was shortened by 3 bases and J by 4 bases, with 9 bases between the two germline ends.

This clone was counted once. An end of the junction differs from the germline gene, which may be a read error. This chain connects TRBV14 to TRBJ1-5; no firm D call. CDR1 and CDR2 (germline): SGHDN, FVKESK. This CDR3 region has 15 residues. The CDR3 nucleotides are TGTGCCGGCAGCCAAGACCAGCCGTACAATCAGCCCCAGCATTTT. This encodes CAGSQDQPYNQPQHF.

The V gene is TRBV24-1, the J gene TRBJ2-7; D is unclear. Germline loops: CDR1 KGHDR, CDR2 SFDVKD. The CDR3 extends over 15 amino acids. V lost 7 bases and J 3 bases, leaving 18 bases between the germline ends. The CDR3 sequence is CATRTDAPIYYEQYF. The CDR3, as DNA: TGTGCCACCAGAACGGACGCCCCAATTTACTACGAGCAGTACTTC.